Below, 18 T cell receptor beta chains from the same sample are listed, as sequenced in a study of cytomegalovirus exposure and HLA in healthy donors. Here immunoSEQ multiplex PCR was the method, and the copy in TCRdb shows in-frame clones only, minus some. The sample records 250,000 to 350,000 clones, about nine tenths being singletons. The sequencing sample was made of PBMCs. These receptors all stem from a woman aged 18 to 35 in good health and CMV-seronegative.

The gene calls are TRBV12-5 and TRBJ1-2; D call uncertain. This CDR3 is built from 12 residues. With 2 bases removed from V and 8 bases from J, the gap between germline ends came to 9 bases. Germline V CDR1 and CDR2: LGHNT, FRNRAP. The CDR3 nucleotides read TGTGCTAGTGGTTTGCCCAGCGGGGGCTACACCTTC. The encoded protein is CASGLPSGGYTF.

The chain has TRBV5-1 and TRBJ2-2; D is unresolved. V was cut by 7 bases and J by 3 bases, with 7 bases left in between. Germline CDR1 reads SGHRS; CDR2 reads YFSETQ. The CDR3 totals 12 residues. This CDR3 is CASSLYTGELFF. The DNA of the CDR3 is TGCGCCAGCTCACTTTACACCGGGGAGCTGTTTTTT.

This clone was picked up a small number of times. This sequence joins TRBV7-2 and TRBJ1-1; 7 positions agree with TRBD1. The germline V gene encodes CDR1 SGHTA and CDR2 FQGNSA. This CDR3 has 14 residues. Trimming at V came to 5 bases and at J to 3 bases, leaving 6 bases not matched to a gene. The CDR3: CASSPRTGHTEAFF. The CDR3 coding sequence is TGTGCCAGCAGCCCCCGGACAGGCCACACTGAAGCTTTCTTT.

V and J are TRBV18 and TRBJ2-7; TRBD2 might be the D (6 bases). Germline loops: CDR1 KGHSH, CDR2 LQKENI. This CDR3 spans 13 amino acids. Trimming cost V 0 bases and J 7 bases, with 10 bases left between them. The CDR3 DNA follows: TGTGCCAGCTCACCACCGGGACTGACTGAGCAGTACTTC. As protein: CASSPPGLTEQYF.

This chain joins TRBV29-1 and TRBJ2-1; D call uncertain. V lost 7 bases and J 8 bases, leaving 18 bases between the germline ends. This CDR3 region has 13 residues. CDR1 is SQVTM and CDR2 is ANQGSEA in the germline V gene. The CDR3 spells CSAASSTVYEQFF. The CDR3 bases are TGCAGCGCAGCTTCTAGTACGGTCTATGAGCAGTTCTTC.

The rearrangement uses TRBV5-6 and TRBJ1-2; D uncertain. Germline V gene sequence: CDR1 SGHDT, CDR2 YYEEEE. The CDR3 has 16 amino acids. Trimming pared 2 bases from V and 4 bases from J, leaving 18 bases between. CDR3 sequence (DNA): TGTGCCAGCAGCTTTCGGAGTTCCGCACTCTCCTATGGCTACACCTTC. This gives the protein CASSFRSSALSYGYTF.

The CDR3 bases are TGTGCCATCAGTCCAGGACAGGGGGCTAGTTTTGAAGGCTACACCTTC. Its protein product is CAISPGQGASFEGYTF. The V gene is TRBV10-3, the J gene TRBJ1-2; 11 nucleotides line up with TRBD1. Germline CDR1 is ENHRY and CDR2 is SYGVKD. The CDR3 covers 16 residues. The V segment lost 5 bases and the J segment 8 bases; nucleotides outside the gene matches: 13.

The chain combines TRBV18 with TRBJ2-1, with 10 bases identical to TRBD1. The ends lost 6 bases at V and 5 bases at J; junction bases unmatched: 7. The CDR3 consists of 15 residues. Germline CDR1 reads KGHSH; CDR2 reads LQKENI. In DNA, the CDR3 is TGTGCCAGCTCGCCAAGACAGGGGGCCAACAATGAGCAGTTCTTC. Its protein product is CASSPRQGANNEQFF.

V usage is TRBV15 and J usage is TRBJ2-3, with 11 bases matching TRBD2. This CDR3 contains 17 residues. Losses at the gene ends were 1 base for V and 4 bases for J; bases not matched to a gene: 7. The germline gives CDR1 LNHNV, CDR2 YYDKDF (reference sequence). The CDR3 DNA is TGTGCCACCAGCAGAGCCACACTAGCGGGAGAGGCAGATACGCAGTATTTT. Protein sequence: CATSRATLAGEADTQYF. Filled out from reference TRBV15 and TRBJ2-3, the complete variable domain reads DAMVIQNPRYQVTQFGKPVTLSCSQTLNHNVMYWYQQKSSQAPKLLFHYYDKDFNNEADTPDNFQSRRPNTSFCFLDIRSPGLGDTAMYLCATSRATLAGEADTQYFGPGTRLTVL.

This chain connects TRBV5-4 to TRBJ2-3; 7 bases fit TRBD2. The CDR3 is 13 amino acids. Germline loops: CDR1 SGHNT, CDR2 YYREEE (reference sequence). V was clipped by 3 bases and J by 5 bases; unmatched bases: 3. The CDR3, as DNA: TGTGCCAGCAGCTGGGGGGGAGGAGATACGCAGTATTTT. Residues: CASSWGGGDTQYF.

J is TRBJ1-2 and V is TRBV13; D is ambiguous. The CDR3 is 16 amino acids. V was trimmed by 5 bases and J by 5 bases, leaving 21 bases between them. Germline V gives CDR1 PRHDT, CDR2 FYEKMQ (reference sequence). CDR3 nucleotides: TGTGCCAGCAGCCCCCGTCAGAGGGAGCTATTTTATGGCTACACCTTC. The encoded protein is CASSPRQRELFYGYTF.

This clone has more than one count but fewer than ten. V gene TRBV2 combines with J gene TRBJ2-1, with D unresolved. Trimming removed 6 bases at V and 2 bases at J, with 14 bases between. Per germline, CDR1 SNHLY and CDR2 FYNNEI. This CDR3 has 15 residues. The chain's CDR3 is CASSPGPEAYNEQFF. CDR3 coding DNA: TGTGCCAGCAGCCCGGGTCCGGAAGCCTACAATGAGCAGTTCTTC. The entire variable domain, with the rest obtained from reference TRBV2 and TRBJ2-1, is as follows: EPEVTQTPSHQVTQMGQEVILRCVPISNHLYFYWYRQILGQKVEFLVSFYNNEISEKSEIFDDQFSVERPDGSNFTLKIRSTKLEDSAMYFCASSPGPEAYNEQFFGPGTRLTVL.

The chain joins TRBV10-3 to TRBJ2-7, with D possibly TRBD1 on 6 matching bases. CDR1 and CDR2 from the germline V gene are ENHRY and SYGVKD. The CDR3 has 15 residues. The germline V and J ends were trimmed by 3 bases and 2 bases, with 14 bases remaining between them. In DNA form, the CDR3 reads TGTGCCATCAGTGACACAGGGTCAGGAACCTACGAGCAGTACTTC. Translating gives CAISDTGSGTYEQYF.

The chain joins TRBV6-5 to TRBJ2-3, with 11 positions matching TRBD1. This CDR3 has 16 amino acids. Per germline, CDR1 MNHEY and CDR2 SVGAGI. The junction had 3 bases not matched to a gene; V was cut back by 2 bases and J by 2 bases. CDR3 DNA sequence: TGTGCCAGCAGTTACCTAGGACAGGGGGCCACAGATACGCAGTATTTT. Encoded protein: CASSYLGQGATDTQYF.

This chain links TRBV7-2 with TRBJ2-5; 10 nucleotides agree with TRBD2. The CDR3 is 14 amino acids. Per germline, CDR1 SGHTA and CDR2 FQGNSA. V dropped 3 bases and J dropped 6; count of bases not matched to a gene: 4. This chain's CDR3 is CASSFSAGGKTQYF. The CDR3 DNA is TGTGCCAGCAGCTTCTCAGCGGGAGGGAAGACCCAGTACTTC.

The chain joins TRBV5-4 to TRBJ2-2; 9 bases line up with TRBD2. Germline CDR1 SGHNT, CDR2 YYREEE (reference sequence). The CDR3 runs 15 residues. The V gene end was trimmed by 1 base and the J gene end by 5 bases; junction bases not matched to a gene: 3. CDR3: CASSLPSGRTGELFF. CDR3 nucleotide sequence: TGTGCCAGCAGCTTGCCCAGCGGGAGGACCGGGGAGCTGTTTTTT. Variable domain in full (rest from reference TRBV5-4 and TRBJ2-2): ETGVTQSPTHLIKTRGQQVTLRCSSQSGHNTVSWYQQALGQGPQFIFQYYREEENGRGNFPPRFSGLQFPNYSSELNVNALELDDSALYLCASSLPSGRTGELFFGEGSRLTVL.

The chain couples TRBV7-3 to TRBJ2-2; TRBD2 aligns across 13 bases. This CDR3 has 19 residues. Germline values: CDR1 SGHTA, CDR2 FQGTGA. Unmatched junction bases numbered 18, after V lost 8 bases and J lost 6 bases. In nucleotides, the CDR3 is TGTGCCAGCTGGGGGGGGCAGATACGGACTAGCGGGAGTTCCGGGGAGCTGTTTTTT. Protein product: CASWGGQIRTSGSSGELFF.

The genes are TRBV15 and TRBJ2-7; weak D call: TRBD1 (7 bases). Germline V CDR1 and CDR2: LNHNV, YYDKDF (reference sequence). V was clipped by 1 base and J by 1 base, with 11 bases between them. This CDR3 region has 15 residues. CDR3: CATSRARGESYEQYF. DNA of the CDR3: TGTGCCACCAGCAGAGCCAGGGGGGAATCCTACGAGCAGTACTTC.